This is a list of T cell receptor beta chains from one sample in a study of blood T cell repertoires in COVID-19. Measured with immunoSEQ multiplex PCR; TCRdb has only the in-frame clones, and not every one. The top ten hold 4.4% of the sample, which has roughly 230,000 clones, about 80% seen once. Sequenced material: peripheral blood. The receptors stem from a man aged 50 or older with active or convalescent COVID-19. The CDR3 runs from the conserved cysteine through the conserved F or W. D genes are given only for firm matches. Expanded clones get a size class; other rows say once, few or many, or leave the size out.

. TRBJ1-6 . 15 TRBV6-2/TRBV6-3 CASSYRSWANSPLHF TGTGCCAGCAGTTACCGGTCCTGGGCTAATTCACCCCTCCACTTT
. TRBJ1-6 . 14 TRBV30 CAWSGGRGNSPLHF TGTGCCTGGAGCGGAGGACGGGGGAATTCACCCCTCCACTTT
TRBD1 TRBJ1-5 . 16 TRBV10-1 CASSDPGQDSNQPQHF TGCGCCAGCAGTGATCCGGGACAGGATAGCAATCAGCCCCAGCATTTT
. TRBJ2-7 few 17 TRBV5-4 CASSPGGAAGAPRGQYF TGTGCCAGCAGCCCTGGGGGGGCGGCGGGGGCCCCGCGGGGGCAGTACTTC
. TRBJ1-1 . 14 TRBV30 CAWSVTGFNTEAFF TGTGCCTGGAGTGTAACGGGGTTCAACACTGAAGCTTTCTTT
. TRBJ2-7 . 11 TRBV6-5 CASAPSYEQYF TGTGCCAGCGCCCCGAGTTACGAGCAGTACTTC
TRBD1 TRBJ1-6 . 14 TRBV27 CASSSDRVRSPLHF TGTGCCAGCAGTTCGGACAGGGTACGATCACCCCTCCACTTT
. TRBJ1-5 . 12 TRBV15 CATSLGNQPQHF TGTGCCACCTCACTGGGCAATCAGCCCCAGCATTTT
. TRBJ1-1 . 12 TRBV14 CASSPRGLSSFF TGTGCCAGCAGCCCAAGGGGCCTTTCGTCTTTCTTT
TRBD2 TRBJ2-1 once 16 TRBV5-1 CASSSELAGGWNEQFF TGCGCCAGCAGCTCCGAGCTAGCGGGGGGTTGGAATGAGCAGTTCTTC
. TRBJ2-1 . 12 TRBV7-3 CASSSEVNEQFF TGTGCCAGCAGCTCTGAGGTTAATGAGCAGTTCTTC
. TRBJ1-6 . 14 TRBV15 CATSEVSYNSPLHF TGTGCCACCAGTGAGGTCTCTTATAATTCACCCCTCCACTTT
. TRBJ1-5 . 12 TRBV25-1 CASSRSNQPQHF TGTGCCAGCAGTCGTAGCAATCAGCCCCAGCATTTT
TRBD2 TRBJ2-1 once 15 TRBV12-5 CASGLGSGGPNEQFF TGTGCTAGTGGTTTGGGAAGCGGGGGGCCCAATGAGCAGTTCTTC
TRBD2 TRBJ2-7 . 15 TRBV11-2 CASSLTSGAFYEQYF TGTGCCAGCAGCTTGACTAGCGGGGCGTTCTACGAGCAGTACTTC
TRBD1 TRBJ1-6 . 15 TRBV6-5 CASTYSLGQGSPLHF TGTGCCAGCACCTACTCTCTGGGACAGGGTTCACCCCTCCACTTT
TRBD1 TRBJ1-4 . 16 TRBV5-1 CASSATGGRSNEKLFF TGCGCCAGCAGCGCTACAGGGGGCCGGAGTAATGAAAAACTGTTTTTT
. TRBJ1-5 . 16 TRBV3-1/TRBV3-2 CASSQGGLAMGQPQHF TGTGCCAGCAGCCAAGGGGGACTGGCCATGGGGCAGCCCCAGCATTTT
TRBD1 TRBJ2-7 . 18 TRBV15 CATSRMPLTGQLGSEQYF TGTGCCACCAGCAGAATGCCCCTGACGGGACAGTTAGGCTCCGAGCAGTACTTC
. TRBJ1-1 . 15 TRBV9 CASSVDQGRNTEAFF TGTGCCAGCAGCGTAGATCAGGGTAGGAACACTGAAGCTTTCTTT
. TRBJ2-7 . 12 TRBV6-5 CASSIRGNEQYF TGTGCCAGCAGTATAAGAGGAAACGAGCAGTACTTC
TRBD1 TRBJ2-1 . 15 TRBV7-2 CASTLEVQGHNEQFF TGTGCCAGCACCTTGGAGGTACAGGGGCACAATGAGCAGTTCTTC
. TRBJ1-6 . 14 TRBV6-5 CASRTTGYHSPLHF TGTGCCAGCAGAACTACCGGCTACCATTCACCCCTCCACTTT
. TRBJ2-7 . 13 TRBV30 CAWSAGFSYEQYF TGTGCCTGGAGTGCAGGTTTTTCCTACGAGCAGTACTTC
. TRBJ1-5 . 14 TRBV7-9 CASSLAAGDQPQHF TGTGCCAGCAGCTTAGCGGCAGGGGATCAGCCCCAGCATTTT
TRBD2 TRBJ2-2 . 16 TRBV7-9 CASRKSGGGNTGELFF TGTGCCAGCAGAAAAAGCGGGGGGGGGAACACCGGGGAGCTGTTTTTT
TRBD1 TRBJ1-2 . 13 TRBV30 CAWGDRGIHGYTF TGTGCCTGGGGTGACAGGGGAATTCATGGCTACACCTTC
. TRBJ2-3 . 13 TRBV7-3 CASSPGLTDTQYF TGTGCCAGCAGCCCCGGACTCACAGATACGCAGTATTTT
. TRBJ1-2 once 17 TRBV21-1 CASSKGQIPGPNYGYTF TGTGCCAGCAGCAAAGGACAGATTCCCGGGCCTAACTATGGCTACACCTTC
TRBD1 TRBJ1-4 . 16 TRBV19 CASSRPGDRDNEKLFF TGTGCCAGTAGTCGCCCCGGGGACAGAGATAATGAAAAACTGTTTTTT
TRBD2 TRBJ2-7 . 15 TRBV28 CASSLRLAGTYEQYF TGTGCCAGCAGTTTAAGACTAGCGGGTACCTACGAGCAGTACTTC